What follows are 22 T cell receptor beta chains derived from one specimen sequenced in a study of metastatic and nonmetastatic thyroid tumors. None of the patients had undergone any treatment ahead of thyroid surgery. TCRdb re-called the PCR reads through MiXCR. This sample has about 23,000 clones, with around 20% found just once. Sequenced sample: blood. These receptors were obtained from a female donor with papillary thyroid cancer or a benign thyroid nodule (not recorded which). Some clones in this sample may be carry-over from other donors' samples.

This clone has only a few counts. This may stem from a read error, because a much larger clone lies one nucleotide away. The identical CDR3 is also encoded by other nucleotide sequences in the sample. The chain recombines TRBV7-9 with TRBJ2-1; 12 nucleotides match TRBD1. This CDR3 has 14 residues. The ends lost 4 bases at V and 8 bases at J; junction bases unmatched: 3. The germline CDR1 and CDR2 sequences are SEHNR and FQNEAQ (reference sequence). Here the CDR3 reads CASSWDRGPDEQFF. The CDR3 DNA follows: TGTGCCAGCAGCTGGGACAGGGGGCCTGATGAGCAGTTCTTC. Supplemented by reference TRBV7-9 and TRBJ2-1, the full variable domain reads DTGVSQNPRHKITKRGQNVTFRCDPISEHNRLYWYRQTLGQGPEFLTYFQNEAQLEKSRLLSDRFSAERPKGSFSTLEIQRTEQGDSAMYLCASSWDRGPDEQFFGPGTRLTVL.

This clone is classed as medium-sized. The chain recombines TRBV6-4 with TRBJ2-1, with a weak D call TRBD2 (7 bases). Germline lookup yields CDR1 MRHNA and CDR2 SNTAGT. The CDR3 totals 15 residues. Trimming cost V 0 bases and J 7 bases, with 13 bases left between them. The CDR3 loop is CASSDSAGAGNEQFF. CDR3 coding DNA: TGTGCCAGCAGTGACTCTGCGGGGGCGGGTAATGAGCAGTTCTTC.

The sample holds many counts of this clone. The V call is TRBV2, the J call TRBJ2-1; perhaps TRBD2 as D (5 bases). The CDR3 has 12 residues. V lost 7 bases to trimming and J lost 8 bases, with 12 bases between them. Germline CDR1 SNHLY, CDR2 FYNNEI. The CDR3 region is CASKGLGDEQFF. CDR3 DNA sequence: TGTGCCAGCAAAGGACTCGGGGATGAGCAGTTCTTC.

The table lists this clone with many counts. The chain employs TRBV20-1 and TRBJ2-2; 7 nucleotides align to TRBD2. Trimming took 0 bases from V and 0 from J; bases not matched to a gene: 7. Germline lookup yields CDR1 DFQATT and CDR2 SNEGSKA (reference sequence). The length of the CDR3 is 17 residues. The chain's CDR3 is CSARDLRSGANTGELFF. CDR3 DNA sequence: TGCAGTGCTAGAGATCTACGAAGCGGGGCGAACACCGGGGAGCTGTTTTTT.

In this sample, this clone turned up a few times. The chain links TRBV6-2 or TRBV6-3 to TRBJ2-1; D call uncertain. Between the trimmed V and J ends, which lost 0 bases and 4 bases, there was a span of 7 bases. This CDR3 spans 14 amino acids. Germline-derived CDR1 and CDR2 are MNHEY and SVGEGT. The CDR3 bases are TGTGCCAGCAGTTACTCTAGCTCTTACAATGAGCAGTTCTTC. This encodes CASSYSSSYNEQFF.

This clone was detected many times. Other DNA sequences within the sample encode an identical CDR3. The chain carries TRBV7-3 and TRBJ2-1, with 7 bases fitting TRBD2. Germline CDR1 is SGHTA and CDR2 is FQGTGA. After removal of 6 bases from V and 8 bases from J, the junction contained 13 bases not matched to a gene. CDR3 length: 15 amino acids. The CDR3 DNA reads as TGTGCCAGCAGTTCCACCCTTACTAGCGTCGATGAGCAGTTCTTC. It is translated as CASSSTLTSVDEQFF.

This rearrangement joins TRBV5-1 to TRBJ2-7; no definite D call. V was pared by 0 bases and J by 0 bases, with 13 bases between. Germline CDR1 and CDR2: SGHRS and YFSETQ. The CDR3 contains 16 residues. Written as DNA, the CDR3 is TGCGCCAGCAGCTTGGGGAAGACCCCCCTCTCCTACGAGCAGTACTTC. Translated: CASSLGKTPLSYEQYF.

This clone has at least ten counts. The chain has TRBV6-2 or TRBV6-3 and TRBJ2-6; TRBD1 agrees at 9 bases. The CDR3 length is 17 residues. From germline, CDR1 is MNHEY and CDR2 SVGEGT. Germline trimming cut 4 bases from V and 0 bases from J; bases unmatched to any gene: 4. The CDR3, as DNA: TGTGCCAGCAGTTCCTGGGACAGGGACTCTGGGGCCAACGTCCTGACTTTC. Translation gives CASSSWDRDSGANVLTF.

To note about this clone: Mismatch with germline at one junction end may stem from a read error. V gene TRBV5-1 combines with J gene TRBJ2-1; D not certain. The length of the CDR3 is 13 residues. The germline CDR1 and CDR2 sequences are SGHRS and YFSETQ. CDR3 sequence (DNA): TGCGCCAGCAGCTTCGCGTCCAGCAATGCGCAGTTCTTC. It translates to CASSFASSNAQFF.

This clone has a count of ten or more. The chain carries TRBV6-2 or TRBV6-3 and TRBJ1-4; 10 nucleotides align to TRBD1. Germline CDR1 is MNHEY and CDR2 is SVGEGT. V was pared by 6 bases and J by 6 bases, with 4 bases of the junction left unmatched. CDR3 length: 14 amino acids. The CDR3: CASRATGGHEKLFF. As DNA, the CDR3 is TGTGCCAGCAGAGCGACAGGGGGCCATGAAAAACTGTTTTTT.

DNA of the CDR3: TGTGCCAGCAGCACCAGGGACAGGGCCCTCCTCTCTGGGGCCAACGTCCTGACTTTC. It is translated as CASSTRDRALLSGANVLTF. The gene calls are TRBV11-1 and TRBJ2-6, with TRBD1 matching over 9 bases. CDR1 is SGHAT and CDR2 is FQDESV in the germline V gene (reference sequence). V dropped 5 bases and J dropped 0; count of bases not matched to a gene: 11. CDR3 length: 19 amino acids.

This clone has at least ten counts. The chain recombines TRBV19 with TRBJ2-2; 12 bases map to TRBD1. Unmatched junction bases numbered 1, after V lost 5 bases and J lost 6 bases. The CDR3 is made up of 14 amino acids. In germline, CDR1 is LNHDA, CDR2 SQIVND (reference sequence). CDR3 sequence (DNA): TGTGCCAGTAGTGGGACAGGGGGCGCCGGGGAGCTGTTTTTT. It codes for CASSGTGGAGELFF.

In its sample, this clone was seen many times. One end of the junction is discordant with germline, which a read error may explain. The sample holds other DNA sequences that translate to the same CDR3. This chain links TRBV7-2 with TRBJ2-7, with D possibly TRBD1 on 5 matching bases. Germline loops: CDR1 SGHTA, CDR2 FQGNSA. The CDR3 runs 14 residues. The CDR3 nucleotides are TGTGCCAGCAGCTTAGTACCAGGGCCCTACGGGCAGTACTTC. Encoded protein: CASSLVPGPYGQYF.

In its sample, this clone ranks as medium-sized. The CDR3 here is CASSTLRIPLHF. The DNA for the CDR3 is TGTGCCAGCAGTACCCTTAGGATACCCCTCCACTTT. The chain uses TRBV28 and TRBJ1-6; no reliable D call. Per the germline V gene, CDR1 is MDHEN and CDR2 is SYDVKM. V lost 5 bases and J 12 bases, leaving 11 bases between the germline ends. The CDR3 length is 12 residues.

In its sample, this clone is medium-sized. The same CDR3 is also encoded by other DNA sequences in this sample. This chain uses TRBV10-1 with TRBJ1-1, with TRBD1 matching 8 bases. With V trimmed by 5 bases and J by 4 bases, 6 bases remained unmatched. From germline, CDR1 is WNHNN and CDR2 SYGVQD (reference sequence). CDR3 length: 14 amino acids. CDR3: CASSYRQGPTEAFF. The DNA of the CDR3 is TGCGCCAGCAGTTACCGACAGGGGCCCACTGAAGCTTTCTTT.

The chain links TRBV5-1 to TRBJ1-2; possible D gene TRBD1, 5 bases. Germline assignment: CDR1 SGHRS and CDR2 YFSETQ. The CDR3 has 13 amino acids. The DNA of the CDR3 is TGCTCGAGCAGCAGGGCGGGGGACTATGGCTACACCTTC. Its protein product is CSSSRAGDYGYTF.

This clone came up many times. This chain uses TRBV4-3 with TRBJ2-6; D is unclear. Germline V lookup: CDR1 LGHNA, CDR2 YSLEER. V shed 0 bases and J shed 0 bases, with 12 bases lying between them. CDR3 length: 18 amino acids. The CDR3 DNA reads as TGCGCCAGCAGCCAAGATCCTTTAGTAAACTCTGGGGCCAACGTCCTGACTTTC. Its translation is CASSQDPLVNSGANVLTF.

The gene calls are TRBV20-1 and TRBJ2-3; 8 bases are a match to TRBD1. The CDR3 extends over 13 amino acids. The germline gives CDR1 DFQATT, CDR2 SNEGSKA (reference sequence). Trimming took 2 bases from V and 5 from J; bases not matched to a gene: 3. This CDR3 reads CSARKQGGDTQYF. CDR3 nucleotide sequence: TGCAGTGCTAGAAAACAGGGGGGAGATACGCAGTATTTT.

On this clone itself: The CDR3 carries no conserved terminal phenylalanine or tryptophan, so it likely arises from a read error. The DNA is left out, because the CDR3 cannot be placed on it with certainty; the CDR3 is given as TCRdb lists it. The V call is TRBV18, the J call TRBJ2-4. Germline V gene data show CDR1 as KGHSH and CDR2 as LQKENI. The CDR3 is 14 amino acids long, termini counted. The CDR3 is CPSSRQGAKNIQDY.

This clone was seen more than once but under ten times. V usage is TRBV6-2 or TRBV6-3 and J usage is TRBJ1-2, with D perhaps TRBD1 (5 bases). V shed 6 bases and J shed 4 bases, with 12 bases lying between them. The CDR3 sequence is 13 residues long. Germline CDR1 and CDR2: MNHEY and SVGEGT. The CDR3 region has the DNA TGTGCCAGCAGGTTACCGGGGGTCTATGGCTACACCTTC. It is translated as CASRLPGVYGYTF.

Concerning this clone: No conserved phenylalanine or tryptophan ends this CDR3, so it is likely a read error. CDR3 in DNA: TGTGCCAGCAGAGGGGCTCGAGTGGTGAGCGAGCAGTACTTA. The encoded protein is CASRGARVVSEQYL. The rearrangement uses TRBV6-1 and TRBJ2-7; D perhaps matches TRBD1 (5 bases). The CDR3 is made up of 14 amino acids. Per the germline V gene, CDR1 is MNHNS and CDR2 is SASEGT. V gave up 6 bases and J gave up 6 bases, with 18 bases separating them.

The table lists this clone with a few counts. V gene TRBV12-3 or TRBV12-4 combines with J gene TRBJ2-7; 7 bases align to TRBD1. There are 13 residues in the CDR3. V lost 6 bases, J lost 7 bases, and 9 bases stayed unmatched. CDR3 in amino acids: CASSTDRVGEQYF. CDR3 bases: TGTGCCAGCAGCACCGACAGGGTGGGGGAGCAGTACTTC.